This T cell receptor beta chain was captured by sequencing in a study of vaccination effects on CD4 cells after COVID-19. Study-level findings and limits: Of the vaccine-induced clones from healthy vaccinees, merely 1 of 255 recognized common cold coronaviruses as well.

Ahead of sequencing, the ViraFEST assay grew antigen-specific CD4+ T cells using viral peptide pools. Isolating CD4+ T cells followed about 10 days of culture. Vaccinated recipients, who were negative for nucleocapsid antibodies, had no history of SARS-CoV-2 infection. Half-medium exchanges with IL-2 medium took place on days 3 and 7. TCRdb's table, derived via immunoSEQ multiplex PCR, lists solely in-frame clones and lacks some. Found here are tens of thousands of clones, around 81% of them singletons; the top ten hold over 9.5%. To note about this clone: Its antigen is not identified.

Trimming left V 5 bases short and J 3 bases short, with 11 bases between. Germline V gene lookup returns CDR1 MNHNY and CDR2 SVGAGI (reference sequence). The CDR3 has 14 residues. The sequencing here drew on CD4+ T cells from PBMCs cultured with SARS-CoV-2 spike peptides, taken before COVID-19 vaccination. J is TRBJ2-1 and V is TRBV6-6; maybe TRBD1 (6 bases). The receptor's source is a human donor who received a COVID-19 vaccine. CDR3 nucleotide sequence: TGTGCCAGCAGTAAATCGACAGGCTACAATGAGCAGTTCTTC. Amino acid sequence: CASSKSTGYNEQFF.